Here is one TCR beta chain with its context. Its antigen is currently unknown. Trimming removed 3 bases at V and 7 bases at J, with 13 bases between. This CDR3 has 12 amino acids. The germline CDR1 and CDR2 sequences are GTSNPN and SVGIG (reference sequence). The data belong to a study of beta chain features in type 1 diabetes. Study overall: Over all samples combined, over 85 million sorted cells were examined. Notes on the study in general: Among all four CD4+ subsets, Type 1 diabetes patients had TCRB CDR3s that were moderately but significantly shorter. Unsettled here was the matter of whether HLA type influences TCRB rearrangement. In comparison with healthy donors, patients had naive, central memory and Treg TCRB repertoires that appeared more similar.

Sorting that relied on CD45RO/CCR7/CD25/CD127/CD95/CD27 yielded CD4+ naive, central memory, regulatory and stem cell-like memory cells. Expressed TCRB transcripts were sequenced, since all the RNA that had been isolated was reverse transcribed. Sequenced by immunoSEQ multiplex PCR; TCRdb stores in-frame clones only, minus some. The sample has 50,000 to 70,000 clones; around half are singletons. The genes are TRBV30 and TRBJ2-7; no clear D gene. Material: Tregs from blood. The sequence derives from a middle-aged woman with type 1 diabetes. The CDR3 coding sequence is TGTGCCTGGAGGCGGCCGTCGCGGGAGCAGTACTTC. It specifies CAWRRPSREQYF.